This TCR beta chain was identified during a study of PD-1 blockade in classical Hodgkin lymphoma. Regarding the study as a whole: CD4+ TCR diversity climbed significantly by C4D1, unlike CD8+ TCR diversity. Patients starting nivolumab less than 1 year after ASCT had lower diversity and were excluded from later analyses.

Using immunoSEQ multiplex PCR, the repertoire was profiled, and TCRdb retains in-frame clones only, with some absent. Seen here are fewer than 100,000 clones, about 92% observed once, and the top ten hold around 2%. CDR1 is GTSNPN, CDR2 SVGIG, per germline (reference sequence). Trimming took off 0 bases at V and 5 bases at J, with 25 bases between the two ends. The CDR3 loop spans 19 amino acids. Documented time point: cycle 4 day 1 (C4D1), after 6 weeks of nivolumab. In every patient, relapse followed autologous stem cell transplantation, while exposure to brentuximab vedotin differed. Relapsed/refractory classical Hodgkin lymphoma patients had complete, partial or progressive responses. Concerning this clone: No antigen is known for it.

Here the sequenced sample was peripheral blood mononuclear cells (PBMCs), taken before the fourth cycle of nivolumab. The origin of this receptor is a human donor with classical Hodgkin lymphoma. The chain uses TRBV30 and TRBJ2-2, with D tentatively TRBD1 or TRBD2 (5 bases each). Here the CDR3 DNA reads TGTGCCTGGAGTGTAATAAGGCAGGGCGGGTTAGTTCGGACCGGGGAGCTGTTTTTT. It encodes CAWSVIRQGGLVRTGELFF.